Following are 22 T cell receptor beta chains from one sample sequenced in a study of blood T cells in healthy people across ages. A second PCR of roughly 7 to 11 cycles used a sample-barcoded 5' primer and a J-beta primer mix. TCRdb reprocessed the 5' RACE reads via MiXCR and lists one record per CDR3 protein. The data contain some 1,500,000 distinct CDR3 sequences, under 55% of them singletons. Sequenced material: blood. The source of these receptors is a woman under 30 in good health.

V is TRBV3-1 and J is TRBJ2-5; D is tentatively TRBD1 or TRBD2 (5 bases each). V lost 7 bases to trimming and J lost 5 bases, with 17 bases between them. CDR1 LGHDT and CDR2 YNNKEL come from the germline V gene (reference sequence). The length of the CDR3 is 14 residues. As DNA, the CDR3 is TGTGCCAGCACCCCTCAATTAGGGGAGGAGACCCAGTACTTC. It translates to CASTPQLGEETQYF.

This clonotype was seen a handful of times. The J gene is TRBJ2-5, the V gene TRBV6-2 or TRBV6-3, with TRBD2 as a possible D gene (5 bases). CDR3 length equals 12 residues. Germline CDR1 is MNHEY and CDR2 is SVGEGT. Trimming removed 5 bases from V and 5 bases from J, with 9 bases in between. The CDR3 sequence: CASSTSLETQYF. Here the CDR3 DNA reads TGTGCCAGCAGTACTAGTTTGGAGACCCAGTACTTC.

This clonotype was recorded only once. The chain carries TRBV18 and TRBJ1-1, with a weak D call TRBD1 (6 bases). Germline CDR1 and CDR2: KGHSH and LQKENI. This CDR3 spans 15 amino acids. Trimming removed 4 bases at V and 1 base at J, with 13 bases between. This CDR3 reads CASSQSGTQNTEAFF. The CDR3 nucleotides are TGTGCCAGCTCACAATCCGGGACACAGAACACTGAAGCTTTCTTT.

Only a few counts were recorded for this clonotype. The genes are TRBV24-1 and TRBJ1-2; 8 nucleotides align to TRBD1. V shed 3 bases, J shed 2 bases, and the junction held 1 base outside the gene matches. Germline CDR1 is KGHDR and CDR2 is SFDVKD. The CDR3 is made up of 14 amino acids. CDR3 sequence: CATSDRDRNYGYTF. The CDR3 DNA sequence: TGTGCCACCAGTGATCGGGACAGGAACTATGGCTACACCTTC.

V usage is TRBV6-2 or TRBV6-3 and J usage is TRBJ1-1; 7 bases align to TRBD1. The ends lost 5 bases at V and 4 bases at J; junction bases unmatched: 10. Germline V CDR1 and CDR2: MNHEY, SVGEGT. The length of the CDR3 is 15 residues. The CDR3 is CASSHTRGISTEAFF. The CDR3 DNA reads as TGTGCCAGCAGTCACACCAGGGGGATCAGCACTGAAGCTTTCTTT.

This clonotype has only a few counts. CDR3 residues: CASSAPGTPENVHEQYF. CDR3 bases: TGTGCCAGCAGCGCCCCCGGGACTCCAGAGAACGTCCACGAGCAGTACTTC. The rearrangement uses TRBV5-6 and TRBJ2-7; possible D gene TRBD2, 6 bases. The CDR3 is 17 residues long. Germline assignment: CDR1 SGHDT and CDR2 YYEEEE. Trimming left V 4 bases short and J 5 bases short, with 25 bases between. Full variable domain (rest looked up from reference TRBV5-6 and TRBJ2-7): DAGVTQSPTHLIKTRGQQVTLRCSPKSGHDTVSWYQQALGQGPQFIFQYYEEEERQRGNFPDRFSGHQFPNYSSELNVNALLLGDSALYLCASSAPGTPENVHEQYFGPGTRLTVT.

The chain is built from TRBV13 and TRBJ2-1; 9 bases are a match to TRBD1. CDR1 is PRHDT and CDR2 is FYEKMQ in the germline V gene (reference sequence). V lost 8 bases, J lost 6 bases, and 14 bases stayed unmatched. The CDR3 is 16 residues long. This CDR3 is CASGLSGTGPGNEQFF. The CDR3 nucleotides are TGTGCCAGCGGTTTGTCCGGGACAGGGCCAGGCAATGAGCAGTTCTTC. Drawing the rest from reference TRBV13 and TRBJ2-1, the complete variable domain is AAGVIQSPRHLIKEKRETATLKCYPIPRHDTVYWYQQGPGQDPQFLISFYEKMQSDKGSIPDRFSAQQFSDYHSELNMSSLELGDSALYFCASGLSGTGPGNEQFFGPGTRLTVL.

This clonotype was detected once. The chain uses TRBV20-1 and TRBJ2-5; perhaps TRBD2 as D (5 bases). Trimming pared 6 bases from V and 1 base from J, leaving 9 bases between. Germline CDR1 DFQATT, CDR2 SNEGSKA (reference sequence). This CDR3 comprises 12 residues. DNA for the CDR3: TGCAGTGCAAACGGACTCCAAGAGACCCAGTACTTC. It yields the protein CSANGLQETQYF.

V and J are TRBV6-2 or TRBV6-3 and TRBJ2-5; 7 nucleotides match TRBD1. V dropped 2 bases and J dropped 5; count of bases not matched to a gene: 8. The CDR3 has 15 amino acids. The germline V gene has CDR1 MNHEY and CDR2 SVGEGT. CDR3: CASSYLDRDGETQYF. As DNA, the CDR3 is TGTGCCAGCAGTTACCTCGACAGGGACGGTGAGACCCAGTACTTC.

This clonotype has only one observation. The germline gene is not matched at one end of the junction; a read error may be the cause. The chain recombines TRBV15 with TRBJ2-4; 10 positions match TRBD1. The CDR3 contains 16 residues. Germline-derived CDR1 and CDR2 are LNHNV and YYDKDF (reference sequence). This CDR3 reads CAASLNQGTGAWEQYF. CDR3 nucleotides: TGTGCCGCCAGCCTGAACCAAGGGACAGGGGCTTGGGAGCAGTACTTC.

This clonotype has only a few counts. This chain joins TRBV6-5 and TRBJ2-7; no clear D gene. Germline V lookup: CDR1 MNHEY, CDR2 SVGAGI. V lost 2 bases to trimming and J lost 0 bases, with 8 bases between them. The CDR3 contains 14 residues. CDR3 protein: CASSYDTASYEQYF. The CDR3 DNA is TGTGCCAGCAGTTACGACACTGCCTCCTACGAGCAGTACTTC.

As to this clonotype: This may be a read error, as it is one base from a much larger clone. The chain is built from TRBV29-1 and TRBJ2-1, with no clear D. The V gene's germline CDR1 is SQVTM and CDR2 ANQGSEA. The CDR3 totals 15 residues. This CDR3 is CGVKGIRSSYNEQFF. CDR3 bases: TGCGGCGTGAAGGGTATCAGGAGCTCCTACAATGAGCAGTTCTTC.

This clonotype was observed a few times. The rearrangement joins TRBV6-1 to TRBJ2-7; D is uncertain. V gave up 2 bases and J gave up 4 bases, with 12 bases separating them. This CDR3 has 14 residues. From germline, CDR1 is MNHNS and CDR2 SASEGT. CDR3 region: CASSERVILYEQYF. The CDR3 DNA follows: TGTGCCAGCAGTGAAAGGGTCATCTTATACGAGCAGTACTTC.

This chain joins TRBV27 and TRBJ2-1; D tentatively reads TRBD1 or TRBD2 (5 bases each). Per the germline V gene, CDR1 is MNHEY and CDR2 is SMNVEV (reference sequence). Trimming shortened V by 6 bases and J by 4 bases, and 13 bases separated the two germline ends. This CDR3 is 14 amino acids long. CDR3 in amino acids: CASRKGSEYNEQFF. The CDR3 region has the DNA TGTGCCAGCAGAAAGGGGAGCGAATACAATGAGCAGTTCTTC.

This clonotype was seen only once. The genes are TRBV12-3 or TRBV12-4 and TRBJ2-1; the D call may be TRBD1 or TRBD2 (5 bases each). V was clipped by 6 bases and J by 13 bases, with 19 bases between them. The CDR3 is made up of 13 amino acids. CDR3 sequence: CASRANLGETQFF. The CDR3 DNA reads TGTGCCAGCAGGGCGAACCTGGGGGAGACCCAGTTCTTC.

Turning to this clonotype: This may be a read error: a much more frequent sequence differs by one nucleotide. The chain combines TRBV29-1 with TRBJ2-1; possible D gene TRBD1, 6 bases. V lost 6 bases and J lost 8, with 14 bases in between. Germline CDR1 is SQVTM and CDR2 is ANQGSEA. The CDR3 has 12 residues. This CDR3 is CSVVSGVDEQFF. In DNA form, the CDR3 reads TGCAGCGTCGTTTCAGGGGTGGATGAGCAGTTCTTC.

In the case of this clonotype: Germline is not matched at one junction end, which may reflect a read error. J is TRBJ2-3 and V is TRBV13; D remains unclear. The length of the CDR3 is 13 residues. The germline V gene encodes CDR1 PRHDT and CDR2 FYEKMQ (reference sequence). CDR3 nucleotide sequence: TGTACCAGCAGCGTCCCGACCGGCGGTACGCAGTATTTT. It encodes CTSSVPTGGTQYF. The full variable domain, in which reference TRBV13 and TRBJ2-3 provide the parts outside the CDR3, is AAGVIQSPRHLIKEKRETATLKCYPIPRHDTVYWYQQGPGQDPQFLISFYEKMQSDKGSIPDRFSAQQFSDYHSELNMSSLELGDSALYFCTSSVPTGGTQYFGPGTRLTVL.

This chain connects TRBV28 to TRBJ2-3, with 9 bases lining up with TRBD2. The CDR3 covers 14 residues. Germline V gene sequence: CDR1 MDHEN, CDR2 SYDVKM. V was clipped by 7 bases and J by 6 bases; unmatched bases: 8. Here the CDR3 DNA reads TGTGCCAGCAAGGGCGGGAGGGCCCCCGATACGCAGTATTTT. Translation gives CASKGGRAPDTQYF.

The V call is TRBV12-3 or TRBV12-4, the J call TRBJ2-7; 11 nucleotides match TRBD1. TRBJ2-5 explains the end of the DNA better; the J call may be wrong. This CDR3 comprises 15 residues. CDR3 DNA sequence: TGTGCCAGCAGTAAACGGACAGGGGGCGAAGAGACCCAGTACTTC. Its translation: CASSKRTGGEETQYF.

The genes are TRBV20-1 and TRBJ2-5; D is ambiguous. The CDR3 contains 9 residues. V dropped 5 bases and J dropped 7 bases, with 5 bases sitting between them. Germline CDR1 and CDR2: DFQATT and SNEGSKA (reference sequence). CDR3 DNA: TGCAGTGCTTCAGGGACCCAGTACTTC. Amino acid sequence: CSASGTQYF.

The rearrangement joins TRBV20-1 to TRBJ2-3; 9 nucleotides align to TRBD2. The CDR3 sequence is 14 residues long. Looked up from germline, CDR1 is DFQATT and CDR2 is SNEGSKA (reference sequence). The V and J ends lost 4 bases and 5 bases, in that order; junction bases with no gene match: 7. CDR3 protein: CSANSGSGIDTQYF. CDR3 nucleotides: TGCAGTGCTAATAGCGGGAGTGGGATAGATACGCAGTATTTT.

This clonotype was picked up many times. The V and J genes are TRBV11-2 and TRBJ1-2, with TRBD1 as a possible D gene (6 bases). The length of the CDR3 is 14 residues. CDR1 and CDR2 (germline): SGHAT, FQNNGV. With 6 bases removed from V and 4 bases from J, the gap between germline ends came to 15 bases. The DNA for the CDR3 is TGTGCCAGCAGTTCCAGGGGCCGTCCCTATGGCTACACCTTC. Amino acids: CASSSRGRPYGYTF.